These T cell receptor beta chains were read from a single sample in a study of blood T cell repertoires in COVID-19. TCRdb's copy holds only in-frame clones and misses some; the assay was immunoSEQ multiplex PCR. Of roughly 280,000 clones listed, approximately 85% were seen once; the top ten hold approximately 11%. The sequencing input was peripheral blood. Receptor source: an older woman with acute or convalescent COVID-19. CDR3s include the opening cysteine and the closing phenylalanine or tryptophan. D genes are given only for firm matches.

TRBV19	13	TRBJ1-4	-	TGTGCCAGTGGAGTCTTTCGTAATGAAAAACTGTTTTTT	CASGVFRNEKLFF
TRBV9	14	TRBJ2-1	TRBD2	TGTGCCAGCAGCCCCGCGTGGGGGGGTGCCGGGCAGTTCTTC	CASSPAWGGAGQFF
TRBV7-6	13	TRBJ1-2	TRBD1	TGTGCCAGCAGCTCCTTGACAGGGAATGGCTACACCTTC	CASSSLTGNGYTF
TRBV6-5	14	TRBJ2-1	-	TGTGCCAGCAGCTTGGGGGCTTCGTACAATGAGCAGTTCTTC	CASSLGASYNEQFF
TRBV14	15	TRBJ1-2	-	TGTGCCAGCAGCCGGAACAGCGGGGGAACGAATGGCTACACCTTC	CASSRNSGGTNGYTF
TRBV3-1/TRBV3-2	10	TRBJ2-3	-	TGTGCCAGCAGCCCCCAGATGCAGTATTTT	CASSPQMQYF
TRBV19	13	TRBJ1-1	TRBD1	TGTGCCAGTAACGTCAGGGGGGACACTGAAGCTTTCTTT	CASNVRGDTEAFF
TRBV5-1	14	TRBJ1-2	-	TGCGCCAGCAGCTTGAGTGGGGCCGGGTTGGGCTACACCTTC	CASSLSGAGLGYTF
TRBV5-1	16	TRBJ1-1	TRBD1	TGCGCCAGCAGCCCAACAGGGGCGGTCAGTAACACTGAAGCTTTCTTT	CASSPTGAVSNTEAFF
TRBV7-3	13	TRBJ1-1	-	TGTGCCAGCAGCCCCGACCCAGGTACTGAAGCTTTCTTT	CASSPDPGTEAFF
TRBV5-1	15	TRBJ2-2	-	TGCGCCAGCAGCTTGGGGCAGGGGAACACCGGGGAGCTGTTTTTT	CASSLGQGNTGELFF
TRBV10-3	14	TRBJ1-2	TRBD1	TGTGCCATCAGTGGGACAGGGCAAGGAAAGGGCTACACCTTC	CAISGTGQGKGYTF
TRBV5-1	14	TRBJ1-2	TRBD1	TGCGCCAGCAGCGCCTCGGACAGGCGCTATGGCTACACCTTC	CASSASDRRYGYTF
TRBV5-6	14	TRBJ1-4	-	TGTGCCAGCAGCTTAGGAGGGGTAGTCGAAAAACTGTTTTTT	CASSLGGVVEKLFF
TRBV27	17	TRBJ2-3	TRBD2	TGTGCCAGCAGAGCTGGAGGGGACTATCAGGGCACAGATACGCAGTATTTT	CASRAGGDYQGTDTQYF
TRBV27	14	TRBJ1-1	-	TGTGCCAGCAGTTTAGGACGGAGGGGTACTGAAGCTTTCTTT	CASSLGRRGTEAFF
TRBV5-1	14	TRBJ2-1	TRBD1	TGCGCCAGCAGCTCGGGACAGACCTACAATGAGCAGTTCTTC	CASSSGQTYNEQFF